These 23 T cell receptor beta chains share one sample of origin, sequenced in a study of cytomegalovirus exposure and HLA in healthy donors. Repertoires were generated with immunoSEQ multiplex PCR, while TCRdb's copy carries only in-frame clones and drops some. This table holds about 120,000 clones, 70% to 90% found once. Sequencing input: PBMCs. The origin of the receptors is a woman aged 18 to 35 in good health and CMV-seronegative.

For the CDR3, the DNA is TGCGCCAGCAGGGACGGACAGGTGCTGAACATTCAGTACTTC. Amino acid sequence: CASRDGQVLNIQYF. The chain is built from TRBV10-1 and TRBJ2-4; 7 bases match TRBD1. The V and J ends lost 6 bases and 7 bases, in that order; junction bases with no gene match: 9. The CDR3 covers 14 residues. Germline V gene lookup returns CDR1 WNHNN and CDR2 SYGVQD (reference sequence).

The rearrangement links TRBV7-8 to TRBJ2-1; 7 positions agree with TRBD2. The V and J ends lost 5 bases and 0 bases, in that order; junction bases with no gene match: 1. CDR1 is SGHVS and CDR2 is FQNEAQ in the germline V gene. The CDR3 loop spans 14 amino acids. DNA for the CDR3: TGTGCCAGCAGCGGGAGGGCCTCCTACAATGAGCAGTTCTTC. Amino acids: CASSGRASYNEQFF.

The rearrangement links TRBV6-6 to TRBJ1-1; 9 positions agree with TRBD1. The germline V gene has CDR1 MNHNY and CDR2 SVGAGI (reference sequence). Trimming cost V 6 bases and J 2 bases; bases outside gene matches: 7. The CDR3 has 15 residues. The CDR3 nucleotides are TGTGCCAGCAGGGCGGACAGGGGCCTCAACACTGAAGCTTTCTTT. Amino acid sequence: CASRADRGLNTEAFF.

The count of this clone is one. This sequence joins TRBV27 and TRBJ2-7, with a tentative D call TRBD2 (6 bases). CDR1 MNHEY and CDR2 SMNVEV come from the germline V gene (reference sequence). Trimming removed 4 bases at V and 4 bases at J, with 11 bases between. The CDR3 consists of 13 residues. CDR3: CASSWGVGYEQYF. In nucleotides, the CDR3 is TGTGCCAGCAGTTGGGGGGTAGGATACGAGCAGTACTTC.

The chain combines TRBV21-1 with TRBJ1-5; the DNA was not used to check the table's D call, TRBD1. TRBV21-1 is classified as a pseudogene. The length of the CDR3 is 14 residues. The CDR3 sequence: CASSKGQVPQPQHF. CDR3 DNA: TGTGCCAGCAGCAAGGGGCAAGTACCCCAGCCCCAGCATTTT.

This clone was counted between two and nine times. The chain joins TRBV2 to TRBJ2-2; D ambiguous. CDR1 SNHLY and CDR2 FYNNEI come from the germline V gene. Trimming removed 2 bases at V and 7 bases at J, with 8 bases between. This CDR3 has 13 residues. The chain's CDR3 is CASSERRDGELFF. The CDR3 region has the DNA TGTGCCAGCAGTGAACGTCGCGACGGGGAGCTGTTTTTT.

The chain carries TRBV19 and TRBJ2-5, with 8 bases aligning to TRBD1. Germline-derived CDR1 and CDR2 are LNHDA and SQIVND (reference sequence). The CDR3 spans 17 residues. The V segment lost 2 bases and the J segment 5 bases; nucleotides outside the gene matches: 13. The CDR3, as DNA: TGTGCCAGTAGTATAAGACAGGGGAGTGATTTTGGGGAGACCCAGTACTTC. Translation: CASSIRQGSDFGETQYF.

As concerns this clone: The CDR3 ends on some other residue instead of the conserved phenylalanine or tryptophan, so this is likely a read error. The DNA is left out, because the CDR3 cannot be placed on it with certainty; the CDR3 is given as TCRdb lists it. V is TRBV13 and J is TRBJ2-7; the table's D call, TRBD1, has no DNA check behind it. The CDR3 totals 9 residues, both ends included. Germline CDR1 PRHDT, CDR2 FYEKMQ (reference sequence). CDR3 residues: CASSLDRVD.

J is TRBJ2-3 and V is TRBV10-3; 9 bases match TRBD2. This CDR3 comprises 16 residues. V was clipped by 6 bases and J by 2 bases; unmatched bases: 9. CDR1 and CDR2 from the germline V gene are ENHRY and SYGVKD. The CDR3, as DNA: TGTGCCATCAGGGCGACTAGCGGCTATTACACAGATACGCAGTATTTT. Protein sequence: CAIRATSGYYTDTQYF.

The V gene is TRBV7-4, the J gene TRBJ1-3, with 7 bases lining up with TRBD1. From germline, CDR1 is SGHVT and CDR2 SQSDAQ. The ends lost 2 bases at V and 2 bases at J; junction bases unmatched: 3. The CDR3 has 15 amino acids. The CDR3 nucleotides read TGTGCCAGCAGCTTAACAGGGGTGGCTGGAAACACCATATATTTT. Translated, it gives CASSLTGVAGNTIYF.

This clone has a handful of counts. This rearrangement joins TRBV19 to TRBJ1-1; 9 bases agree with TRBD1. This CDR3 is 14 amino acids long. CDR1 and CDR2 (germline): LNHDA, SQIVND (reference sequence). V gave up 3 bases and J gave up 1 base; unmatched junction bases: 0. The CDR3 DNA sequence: TGTGCCAGTAGTATGGGACAGGGGAACACTGAAGCTTTCTTT. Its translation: CASSMGQGNTEAFF. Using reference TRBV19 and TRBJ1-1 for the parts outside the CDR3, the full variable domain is DGGITQSPKYLFRKEGQNVTLSCEQNLNHDAMYWYRQDPGQGLRLIYYSQIVNDFQKGDIAEGYSVSREKKESFPLTVTSAQKNPTAFYLCASSMGQGNTEAFFGQGTRLTVV.

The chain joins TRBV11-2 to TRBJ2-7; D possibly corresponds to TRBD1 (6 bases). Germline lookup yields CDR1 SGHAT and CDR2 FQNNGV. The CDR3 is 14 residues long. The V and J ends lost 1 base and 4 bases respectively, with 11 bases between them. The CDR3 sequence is CASSLGRGPYEQYF. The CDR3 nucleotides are TGTGCCAGCAGCTTAGGCAGGGGTCCGTACGAGCAGTACTTC.

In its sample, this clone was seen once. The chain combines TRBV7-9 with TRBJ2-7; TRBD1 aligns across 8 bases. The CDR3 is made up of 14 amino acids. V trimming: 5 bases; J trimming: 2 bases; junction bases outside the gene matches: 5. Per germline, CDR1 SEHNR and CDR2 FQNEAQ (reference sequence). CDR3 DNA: TGTGCCAGCAGCCCCCGACAGGGGACCTACGAGCAGTACTTC. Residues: CASSPRQGTYEQYF.

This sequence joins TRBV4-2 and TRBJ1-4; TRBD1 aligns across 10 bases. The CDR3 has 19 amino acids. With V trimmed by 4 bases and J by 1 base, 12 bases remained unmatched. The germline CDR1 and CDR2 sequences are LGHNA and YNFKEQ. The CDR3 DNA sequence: TGTGCCAGCAGCCCCACGACAGGGGGCGTGAAAGGAACTAATGAAAAACTGTTTTTT. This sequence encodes CASSPTTGGVKGTNEKLFF.

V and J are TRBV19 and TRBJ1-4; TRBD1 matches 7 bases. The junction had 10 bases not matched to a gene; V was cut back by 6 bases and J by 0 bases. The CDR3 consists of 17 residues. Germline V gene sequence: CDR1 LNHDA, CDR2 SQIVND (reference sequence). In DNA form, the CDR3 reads TGTGCCAGTAGGGGGACAGTGCCTGTTGCAACTAATGAAAAACTGTTTTTT. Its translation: CASRGTVPVATNEKLFF.

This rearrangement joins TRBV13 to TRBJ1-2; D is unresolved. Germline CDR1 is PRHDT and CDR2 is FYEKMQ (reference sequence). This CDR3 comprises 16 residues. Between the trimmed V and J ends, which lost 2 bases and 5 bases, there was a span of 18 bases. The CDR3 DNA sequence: TGTGCCAGCAGCTTACTTTCCGACATGACCGGTTATGGCTACACCTTC. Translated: CASSLLSDMTGYGYTF.

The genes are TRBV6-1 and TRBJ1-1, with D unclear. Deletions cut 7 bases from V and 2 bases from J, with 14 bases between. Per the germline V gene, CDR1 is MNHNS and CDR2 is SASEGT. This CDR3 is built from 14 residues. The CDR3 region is CASILLTSNTEAFF. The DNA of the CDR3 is TGTGCCAGCATTTTACTCACTAGCAACACTGAAGCTTTCTTT.

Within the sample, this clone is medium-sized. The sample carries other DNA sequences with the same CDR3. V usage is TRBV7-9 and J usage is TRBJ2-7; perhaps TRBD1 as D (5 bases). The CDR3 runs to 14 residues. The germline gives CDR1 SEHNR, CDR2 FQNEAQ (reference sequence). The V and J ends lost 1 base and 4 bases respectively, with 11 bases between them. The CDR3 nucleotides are TGTGCCAGCAGCTTAGGCAGGGTCCCTTACGAGCAGTACTTC. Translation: CASSLGRVPYEQYF.

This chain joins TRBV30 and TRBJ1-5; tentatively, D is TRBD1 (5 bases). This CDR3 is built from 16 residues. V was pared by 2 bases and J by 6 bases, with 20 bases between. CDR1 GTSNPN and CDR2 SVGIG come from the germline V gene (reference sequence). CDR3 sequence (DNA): TGTGCCTGGAGTCCTACAGGCCTACTCAGGGTTCAGCCCCAGCATTTT. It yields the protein CAWSPTGLLRVQPQHF. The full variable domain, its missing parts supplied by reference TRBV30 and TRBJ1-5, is SQTIHQWPATLVQPVGSPLSLECTVEGTSNPNLYWYRQAAGRGLQLLFYSVGIGQISSEVPQNLSASRPQDRQFILSSKKLLLSDSGFYLCAWSPTGLLRVQPQHFGDGTRLSIL.

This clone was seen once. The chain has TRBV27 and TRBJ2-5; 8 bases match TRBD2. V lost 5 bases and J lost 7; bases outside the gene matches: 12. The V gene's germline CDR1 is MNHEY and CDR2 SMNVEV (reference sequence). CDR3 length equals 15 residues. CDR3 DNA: TGTGCCAGCAGTCGCGGACTAGCAGGAGCGGGGACCCAGTACTTC. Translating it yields CASSRGLAGAGTQYF.

The CDR3, as DNA: TGCAGCGTTGAAGTTGGCCCACAAAACTCCTACGAGCAGTACTTC. This gives the protein CSVEVGPQNSYEQYF. The chain joins TRBV29-1 to TRBJ2-7, with unresolved D. Trimming stripped 1 base from V and 0 bases from J, with 13 bases between. The CDR3 is 15 residues long. Per the germline V gene, CDR1 is SQVTM and CDR2 is ANQGSEA.

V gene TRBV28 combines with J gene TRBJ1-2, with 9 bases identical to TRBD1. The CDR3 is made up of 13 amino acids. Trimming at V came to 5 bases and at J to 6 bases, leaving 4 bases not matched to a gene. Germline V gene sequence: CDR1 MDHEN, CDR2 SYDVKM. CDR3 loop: CASSIRTGDGYTF. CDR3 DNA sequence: TGTGCCAGCAGTATCAGGACAGGGGATGGCTACACCTTC.

CDR3 in DNA: TGTGCCAGTAAAAGAGGAGGAGTTGGCCAGCCCCAGCATTTT. Translating gives CASKRGGVGQPQHF. The rearrangement uses TRBV19 and TRBJ1-5; unclear D gene. V gave up 7 bases and J gave up 7 bases, with 17 bases separating them. CDR1 LNHDA and CDR2 SQIVND come from the germline V gene (reference sequence). The CDR3 is 14 amino acids.